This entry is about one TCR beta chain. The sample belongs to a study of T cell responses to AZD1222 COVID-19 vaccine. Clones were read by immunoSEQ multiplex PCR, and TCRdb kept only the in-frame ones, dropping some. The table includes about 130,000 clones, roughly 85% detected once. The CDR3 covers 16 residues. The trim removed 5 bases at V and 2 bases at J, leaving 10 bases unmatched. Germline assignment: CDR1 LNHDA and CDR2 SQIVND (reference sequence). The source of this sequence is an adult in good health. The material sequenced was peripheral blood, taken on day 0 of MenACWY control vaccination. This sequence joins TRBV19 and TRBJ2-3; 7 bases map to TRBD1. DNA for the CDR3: TGTGCCAGTAGTCCATCGACAGGGAGAACCACAGATACGCAGTATTTT. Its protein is CASSPSTGRTTDTQYF. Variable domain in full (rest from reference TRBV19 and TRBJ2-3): DGGITQSPKYLFRKEGQNVTLSCEQNLNHDAMYWYRQDPGQGLRLIYYSQIVNDFQKGDIAEGYSVSREKKESFPLTVTSAQKNPTAFYLCASSPSTGRTTDTQYFGPGTRLTVL.